These 24 T cell receptor beta chains originate from one sample sequenced in a study of graft-versus-host responses after intestinal transplantation. The antigens these receptors bind are not known. The repertoire was sequenced with immunoSEQ multiplex PCR; TCRdb's copy has only in-frame clones and lacks some. The sample carries approximately 130,000 clones, approximately 92% recorded once. Sample: unstimulated CD4+ T cells sorted from spleen or lymph node cells, taken before intestinal transplant. These TCRs come from a human donor who received an intestinal transplant.

This chain joins TRBV18 and TRBJ1-2; TRBD1 aligns across 10 bases. Germline CDR1 reads KGHSH; CDR2 reads LQKENI. The CDR3 has 19 residues. Germline trimming cut 0 bases from V and 4 bases from J; bases unmatched to any gene: 14. The CDR3 DNA sequence: TGTGCCAGCTCACCACCCCTGAGGGGACAGGGGACGGGAAGCTATGGCTACACCTTC. Translating gives CASSPPLRGQGTGSYGYTF. Using reference TRBV18 and TRBJ1-2 for the parts outside the CDR3, the full variable domain is NAGVMQNPRHLVRRRGQEARLRCSPMKGHSHVYWYRQLPEEGLKFMVYLQKENIIDESGMPKERFSAEFPKEGPSILRIQQVVRGDSAAYFCASSPPLRGQGTGSYGYTFGSGTRLTVV.

This chain uses TRBV11-2 with TRBJ1-2; weak D call: TRBD1 (6 bases). The CDR3 sequence is 14 residues long. V gave up 8 bases and J gave up 7 bases, with 20 bases separating them. The germline CDR1 and CDR2 sequences are SGHAT and FQNNGV. The CDR3 DNA is TGTGCCAGCGGGACACCCTTTCTAAAGCGTGGCTACACCTTC. It specifies CASGTPFLKRGYTF.

CDR3 bases: TGTGCCACCAGCAGCGAGAACAGGGGGTGGACCACTGAAGCTTTCTTT. Its protein is CATSSENRGWTTEAFF. V gene TRBV15 combines with J gene TRBJ1-1; 8 nucleotides line up with TRBD1. CDR3 length: 16 amino acids. Germline V lookup: CDR1 LNHNV, CDR2 YYDKDF (reference sequence). Unmatched junction bases numbered 10, after V lost 3 bases and J lost 4 bases.

This rearrangement joins TRBV5-1 to TRBJ2-3, with D hard to call. The CDR3 extends over 13 amino acids. Germline values: CDR1 SGHRS, CDR2 YFSETQ. The V gene lost 5 bases and the J gene lost 5 bases, with 12 bases spanning the gap. CDR3 in amino acids: CASRPQVGDTQYF. The CDR3, as DNA: TGCGCCAGCAGGCCACAAGTTGGAGATACGCAGTATTTT.

V is TRBV5-5 and J is TRBJ2-2; D gene uncertain. The V gene lost 5 bases and the J gene lost 7 bases, with 9 bases spanning the gap. Germline CDR1 and CDR2: SGHKS and YYEKEE (reference sequence). The CDR3 runs to 12 residues. The CDR3 spells CASRLVGGELFF. In DNA, the CDR3 is TGTGCCAGCAGACTCGTCGGCGGGGAGCTGTTTTTT.

The rearrangement links TRBV6-5 to TRBJ2-7; perhaps TRBD2 as D (5 bases). The CDR3 has 13 amino acids. The germline V gene encodes CDR1 MNHEY and CDR2 SVGAGI. The ends were cut back, 6 bases at V and 5 bases at J, with 14 bases in the middle. The CDR3 sequence: CASRGGPQDEQYF. The CDR3 nucleotides are TGTGCCAGCAGGGGCGGGCCCCAGGACGAGCAGTACTTC.

This rearrangement joins TRBV12-5 to TRBJ2-3, with a tentative D call TRBD2 (6 bases). There are 17 residues in the CDR3. V lost 2 bases and J 4 bases, leaving 19 bases between the germline ends. CDR1 and CDR2 from the germline V gene are LGHNT and FRNRAP. The CDR3 reads CASGLLPGGLVADTQYF. Written as DNA, the CDR3 is TGTGCTAGTGGTTTGCTTCCCGGGGGTTTAGTTGCAGATACGCAGTATTTT.

Notes on this clone: An end of the junction differs from the germline gene, which may be a read error. This rearrangement joins TRBV23-1 to TRBJ1-4; the match to TRBD1 covers 7 bases. TRBV23-1 is an open reading frame whose function is uncertain. The length of the CDR3 is 17 residues. CDR3: CAGSLDREVHSNEKLFF. CDR3 nucleotides: TGCGCCGGCAGCCTCGACAGGGAAGTTCACTCTAATGAAAAACTGTTTTTT.

The V and J genes are TRBV6-5 and TRBJ2-7, with unresolved D. Trimming stripped 10 bases from V and 1 base from J, with 17 bases between. This CDR3 contains 14 residues. CDR1 MNHEY and CDR2 SVGAGI come from the germline V gene. The CDR3 is CAIRRSGGSYEQYF. Written as DNA, the CDR3 is TGTGCCATCCGACGAAGTGGCGGATCCTACGAGCAGTACTTC.

This chain connects TRBV6-6 to TRBJ2-2; D is unresolved. V gave up 2 bases and J gave up 7 bases, with 14 bases separating them. The V gene's germline CDR1 is MNHNY and CDR2 SVGAGI (reference sequence). This CDR3 spans 15 amino acids. The CDR3 loop is CASSYDVQPSGELFF. CDR3 in DNA: TGTGCCAGCAGTTACGACGTGCAGCCGAGCGGGGAGCTGTTTTTT.

This clone occurred a few times. The chain employs TRBV7-9 and TRBJ1-1; no reliable D call. The germline CDR1 and CDR2 sequences are SEHNR and FQNEAQ (reference sequence). Trimming shortened V by 5 bases and J by 0 bases, and 13 bases separated the two germline ends. The length of the CDR3 is 15 residues. The CDR3 spells CASSPRVRVNTEAFF. The CDR3 DNA sequence: TGTGCCAGCAGCCCACGCGTACGGGTGAACACTGAAGCTTTCTTT.

A single count supports this clone. The chain combines TRBV6-6 with TRBJ2-1; 12 bases agree with TRBD2. The germline gives CDR1 MNHNY, CDR2 SVGAGI (reference sequence). The V and J ends lost 5 bases and 3 bases, in that order; junction bases with no gene match: 2. The CDR3 totals 15 residues. This CDR3 is CASSRTSGIYNEQFF. The CDR3 region has the DNA TGTGCCAGCAGTCGGACTAGCGGGATCTACAATGAGCAGTTCTTC.

This clone was picked up one time. The rearrangement joins TRBV6-1 to TRBJ1-3, with D unclear. Germline CDR1 and CDR2: MNHNS and SASEGT. The V gene lost 2 bases and the J gene lost 6 bases, with 14 bases spanning the gap. The CDR3 sequence is 15 residues long. CDR3 in DNA: TGTGCCAGCAGTGAATCTGTGGGTTGGGCAAACACCATATATTTT. It is translated as CASSESVGWANTIYF.

The rearrangement links TRBV5-4 to TRBJ1-2, with unresolved D. Trimming took 0 bases from V and 6 from J, leaving 9 bases between them. Germline CDR1 is SGHNT and CDR2 is YYREEE (reference sequence). This CDR3 is 13 amino acids long. This CDR3 reads CASSLARVDGYTF. As DNA, the CDR3 is TGTGCCAGCAGCTTGGCCCGGGTAGATGGCTACACCTTC. Using reference TRBV5-4 and TRBJ1-2 for the parts outside the CDR3, the full variable domain is ETGVTQSPTHLIKTRGQQVTLRCSSQSGHNTVSWYQQALGQGPQFIFQYYREEENGRGNFPPRFSGLQFPNYSSELNVNALELDDSALYLCASSLARVDGYTFGSGTRLTVV.

This clone showed up just once. This chain uses TRBV18 with TRBJ1-3; the D gene is possibly TRBD1 (6 bases). Germline CDR1 and CDR2: KGHSH and LQKENI. With 3 bases removed from V and 6 bases from J, the gap between germline ends came to 9 bases. The length of the CDR3 is 13 residues. In nucleotides, the CDR3 is TGTGCCAGCTCACCGACAGGTGAAAACACCATATATTTT. Translating it yields CASSPTGENTIYF.

V is TRBV30 and J is TRBJ2-5, with D possibly being TRBD2 (6 bases). Germline CDR1 and CDR2: GTSNPN and SVGIG (reference sequence). The ends were cut back, 3 bases at V and 4 bases at J, with 9 bases in the middle. The length of the CDR3 is 12 residues. CDR3 bases: TGTGCCTGGAGCGGAGGGGCAGAGACCCAGTACTTC. Its translation is CAWSGGAETQYF.

This chain connects TRBV10-1 to TRBJ2-1; 13 bases map to TRBD2. The germline CDR1 and CDR2 sequences are WNHNN and SYGVQD (reference sequence). This CDR3 has 16 amino acids. V shed 3 bases and J 7 bases; nucleotides not matched to a gene: 6. The DNA of the CDR3 is TGCGCCAGCAGTGAACCACTAGCGGGGGGGCCGAATGAGCAGTTCTTC. Translation: CASSEPLAGGPNEQFF.

This clone occurred once. The rearrangement uses TRBV6-6 and TRBJ2-5; 9 nucleotides agree with TRBD2. V lost 2 bases, J lost 5 bases, and 6 bases stayed unmatched. The CDR3 is made up of 15 amino acids. Germline values: CDR1 MNHNY, CDR2 SVGAGI (reference sequence). This CDR3 is CASSYGRGGPETQYF. For the CDR3, the DNA is TGTGCCAGCAGTTACGGGCGGGGGGGCCCGGAGACCCAGTACTTC.

CDR3 coding DNA: TGTGCCAGCAGTGACCCCGGGACAGGGGGTAATTCACCCCTCCACTTT. The encoded protein is CASSDPGTGGNSPLHF. The gene calls are TRBV25-1 and TRBJ1-6; 11 positions agree with TRBD1. Per the germline V gene, CDR1 is MGHDK and CDR2 is SYGVNS. V gave up 3 bases and J gave up 6 bases; unmatched junction bases: 4. The CDR3 has 16 residues.

This chain links TRBV5-4 with TRBJ2-7; perhaps TRBD2 as D (6 bases). V was shortened by 0 bases and J by 2 bases, with 12 bases between the two germline ends. CDR1 and CDR2 from the germline V gene are SGHNT and YYREEE (reference sequence). The CDR3 contains 15 residues. Written as DNA, the CDR3 is TGTGCCAGCAGCTTGGATCCAGGCGGGGCCTACGAGCAGTACTTC. Its protein product is CASSLDPGGAYEQYF.

This chain links TRBV10-3 with TRBJ1-5; D is perhaps TRBD1 (5 bases). CDR3 length: 13 amino acids. The germline CDR1 and CDR2 sequences are ENHRY and SYGVKD. V was trimmed by 4 bases and J by 5 bases, leaving 9 bases between them. The CDR3 bases are TGTGCCATCAGTGGCGACAGCTATCAGCCCCAGCATTTT. It yields the protein CAISGDSYQPQHF.

The chain uses TRBV2 and TRBJ2-7; D is perhaps TRBD1 (6 bases). CDR3 length: 15 amino acids. Per the germline V gene, CDR1 is SNHLY and CDR2 is FYNNEI. Trimming removed 7 bases at V and 7 bases at J, with 23 bases between. The CDR3 sequence is CASTPSITGPREQYF. Written as DNA, the CDR3 is TGTGCCAGCACGCCGTCTATTACAGGGCCGCGGGAGCAGTACTTC.

This clone was recorded once. The rearrangement links TRBV6-5 to TRBJ1-5, with 7 bases aligning to TRBD1. This CDR3 region has 15 residues. Losses at the gene ends were 5 bases for V and 7 bases for J; bases not matched to a gene: 11. Germline assignment: CDR1 MNHEY and CDR2 SVGAGI. CDR3 sequence: CASSALQGRGQPQHF. The CDR3 bases are TGTGCCAGCAGTGCTCTACAGGGGCGAGGCCAGCCCCAGCATTTT.

The rearrangement links TRBV18 to TRBJ2-1; 8 positions match TRBD2. V lost 4 bases, J lost 3 bases, and 8 bases stayed unmatched. CDR1 KGHSH and CDR2 LQKENI come from the germline V gene. The CDR3 has 16 amino acids. The CDR3 loop reads CASSRSSGGIYNEQFF. CDR3 bases: TGTGCCAGCTCACGCTCAAGCGGGGGCATCTACAATGAGCAGTTCTTC.